Sequencing of this T cell receptor (beta chain) was carried out in a study of blood T cell repertoires in COVID-19. Study summary: Researchers got acute and convalescent COVID-19 samples from the United States, Italy and Spain. The analysed material was cDNA or gDNA that came from T cells, B-cell-depleted T cells, or PBMCs.

Trimming left V 1 base short and J 4 bases short, with 12 bases between. This CDR3 comprises 15 residues. CDR1 and CDR2 (germline): LGHDT, YNNKEL (reference sequence). As processed by the authors: Researchers report that nucleated cell counts were estimated from reference gene primer amplification. TCRdb's table, derived via immunoSEQ multiplex PCR, lists solely in-frame clones and lacks some. V, J and clone size derive from that table, while D and trimming were established from the DNA sequence. The sample lists around 130,000 clones; around 85% were seen once. J is TRBJ2-3 and V is TRBV3-1 (or the pseudogene TRBV3-2); maybe TRBD1 (5 bases). The clonotype originates from a woman aged 45-65 years who had recovered from COVID-19. Material: peripheral blood. CDR3 in DNA: TGTGCCAGCAGCCAAGGGGGCGCATTGGCAGATACGCAGTATTTT. Translation gives CASSQGGALADTQYF.